The 20 T cell receptor beta chains reported below all come from one sample, sequenced in a study of siplizumab effects on memory and regulatory T cells. Sequencing was performed with immunoSEQ multiplex PCR; in TCRdb, only in-frame clones are kept and a portion is missing. The sample includes some 63,000 clones, approximately 96% of them seen just once. Input material: naive CD8+ T cells sorted from blood. The receptors were gathered from a human donor in good health.

The gene calls are TRBV28 and TRBJ1-1; D is unresolved. The CDR3 sequence is 14 residues long. V was pared by 5 bases and J by 2 bases, with 12 bases between. Germline V gene lookup returns CDR1 MDHEN and CDR2 SYDVKM. The CDR3 DNA sequence: TGTGCCAGCAGTCCAGGACTCTTTAACACTGAAGCTTTCTTT. This gives the protein CASSPGLFNTEAFF.

The V and J genes are TRBV27 and TRBJ2-3; TRBD1 or TRBD2 may be the D gene (5 bases each). This CDR3 comprises 14 residues. The V end lost 5 bases, the J end lost 4 bases, and 13 bases lay between the germline ends. Germline V gene data show CDR1 as MNHEY and CDR2 as SMNVEV (reference sequence). Here the CDR3 DNA reads TGTGCCAGCAGTCCGTTGGGGACGGCAGATACGCAGTATTTT. It yields the protein CASSPLGTADTQYF.

V gene TRBV6-1 combines with J gene TRBJ2-7, with D possibly being TRBD2 (6 bases). The CDR3 is 12 amino acids. The V gene lost 6 bases and the J gene lost 4 bases, with 10 bases spanning the gap. Germline assignment: CDR1 MNHNS and CDR2 SASEGT. The CDR3 DNA sequence: TGTGCCAGCAGGGGGGGTGTGTACGAGCAGTACTTC. Translated, it gives CASRGGVYEQYF.

The V and J genes are TRBV25-1 and TRBJ1-2; no firm D call. The germline CDR1 and CDR2 sequences are MGHDK and SYGVNS. The CDR3 has 13 residues. Trimming removed 5 bases at V and 6 bases at J, with 13 bases between. In nucleotides, the CDR3 is TGTGCCAGCAGTCTGAACTTCCAAAATGGCTACACCTTC. This translates into CASSLNFQNGYTF.

The chain uses TRBV27 and TRBJ2-3; a possible D gene is TRBD1 (6 bases). The CDR3 spans 14 residues. Between the trimmed V and J ends, which lost 2 bases and 6 bases, there was a span of 12 bases. Germline V gives CDR1 MNHEY, CDR2 SMNVEV (reference sequence). The CDR3 bases are TGTGCCAGCAGTTTACCCGGGACACCGGATACGCAGTATTTT. It translates to CASSLPGTPDTQYF.

The chain couples TRBV28 to TRBJ1-2, with 7 nucleotides matching TRBD1. In germline, CDR1 is MDHEN, CDR2 SYDVKM. The CDR3 extends over 16 amino acids. V shed 6 bases and J 7 bases; nucleotides not matched to a gene: 17. The CDR3 DNA is TGTGCCAGCAGGAACGAATTGAACAGGGGTGTGGCTGGCTACACCTTC. Protein product: CASRNELNRGVAGYTF.

This rearrangement joins TRBV19 to TRBJ1-1; 8 bases line up with TRBD1. Germline V lookup: CDR1 LNHDA, CDR2 SQIVND (reference sequence). The J segment lost 0 bases and the V segment lost 5 bases, leaving 5 bases of the junction unmatched. CDR3 size: 15 residues. CDR3 in amino acids: CASSPRQGMNTEAFF. The DNA of the CDR3 is TGTGCCAGTAGTCCTCGACAGGGGATGAACACTGAAGCTTTCTTT.

The rearrangement uses TRBV18 and TRBJ2-3; 7 bases are a match to TRBD2. Trimming at V came to 4 bases and at J to 2 bases, leaving 6 bases not matched to a gene. CDR1 and CDR2 from the germline V gene are KGHSH and LQKENI. CDR3 length: 15 amino acids. DNA for the CDR3: TGTGCCAGCTCACAAAGCGGGGTTGCCACAGATACGCAGTATTTT. Its protein is CASSQSGVATDTQYF.

About this clone itself: Other DNA sequences of this sample code for an identical CDR3. The chain employs TRBV19 and TRBJ1-1; TRBD1 matches 9 bases. The V gene end was trimmed by 4 bases and the J gene end by 5 bases; junction bases not matched to a gene: 8. The CDR3 covers 15 residues. Germline-derived CDR1 and CDR2 are LNHDA and SQIVND (reference sequence). The CDR3 region is CASSREGQGRTEAFF. In DNA, the CDR3 is TGTGCCAGTAGTAGGGAGGGACAGGGTCGGACTGAAGCTTTCTTT.

J is TRBJ1-1 and V is TRBV5-6; 7 nucleotides agree with TRBD1. V shed 0 bases, J shed 6 bases, and the junction held 11 bases outside the gene matches. CDR3 size: 16 residues. CDR1 is SGHDT, CDR2 YYEEEE, per germline. The CDR3: CASSLAAGGARAEAFF. CDR3 coding DNA: TGTGCCAGCAGCTTGGCAGCAGGGGGGGCTAGGGCTGAAGCTTTCTTT.

The chain joins TRBV18 to TRBJ1-1; TRBD1 matches 8 bases. Germline lookup yields CDR1 KGHSH and CDR2 LQKENI. Trimming took 3 bases from V and 5 from J; bases not matched to a gene: 20. This CDR3 has 19 amino acids. The DNA for the CDR3 is TGTGCCAGCTCACCTAGGCATTCAGGGGGCACCGGGATGGAAACTGAAGCTTTCTTT. Translation: CASSPRHSGGTGMETEAFF.

The chain has TRBV27 and TRBJ1-4; TRBD1 is a possible D gene (6 bases). There are 17 residues in the CDR3. V lost 2 bases to trimming and J lost 2 bases, with 15 bases between them. From germline, CDR1 is MNHEY and CDR2 SMNVEV (reference sequence). The CDR3 loop is CASSLRFPGVTNEKLFF. The CDR3 DNA is TGTGCCAGCAGTTTACGATTCCCAGGGGTTACTAATGAAAAACTGTTTTTT.

The V gene is TRBV9, the J gene TRBJ2-7; D tentatively reads TRBD1 or TRBD2 (5 bases each). CDR1 is SGDLS and CDR2 is YYNGEE in the germline V gene. The CDR3 is made up of 16 amino acids. V dropped 3 bases and J dropped 4 bases, with 20 bases sitting between them. CDR3 residues: CASSGEAGTGSYEQYF. The CDR3, as DNA: TGTGCCAGCAGCGGCGAAGCTGGGACGGGGAGTTACGAGCAGTACTTC.

V is TRBV7-3 and J is TRBJ2-2; no reliable D call. Germline CDR1 reads SGHTA; CDR2 reads FQGTGA. The V end was cut by 7 bases, the J end by 5 bases, with 14 bases between. The CDR3 is 14 residues long. The CDR3 spells CASNGSSETGELFF. CDR3 nucleotides: TGTGCCAGCAACGGGTCATCGGAAACCGGGGAGCTGTTTTTT.

This rearrangement joins TRBV19 to TRBJ2-2; D unresolved. The CDR3 totals 12 residues. From germline, CDR1 is LNHDA and CDR2 SQIVND (reference sequence). Trimming took 8 bases from V and 3 from J, leaving 7 bases between them. The CDR3 loop is CASRVDTGELFF. The CDR3 DNA follows: TGTGCCAGTCGTGTGGACACCGGGGAGCTGTTTTTT. Based on the CDR3 plus reference TRBV19 and TRBJ2-2, the full variable domain is DGGITQSPKYLFRKEGQNVTLSCEQNLNHDAMYWYRQDPGQGLRLIYYSQIVNDFQKGDIAEGYSVSREKKESFPLTVTSAQKNPTAFYLCASRVDTGELFFGEGSRLTVL.

The gene calls are TRBV5-4 and TRBJ2-2; a weak D match, TRBD2 (5 bases). The CDR3 covers 12 residues. V was cut by 3 bases and J by 6 bases, with 6 bases left in between. The V gene's germline CDR1 is SGHNT and CDR2 YYREEE (reference sequence). The CDR3 bases are TGTGCCAGCAGCTCGGGATCCGGGGAGCTGTTTTTT. As protein: CASSSGSGELFF. The complete variable domain, with remaining parts taken from reference TRBV5-4 and TRBJ2-2, reads ETGVTQSPTHLIKTRGQQVTLRCSSQSGHNTVSWYQQALGQGPQFIFQYYREEENGRGNFPPRFSGLQFPNYSSELNVNALELDDSALYLCASSSGSGELFFGEGSRLTVL.

The CDR3 loop is CASSPPDSSYEQYF. The DNA for the CDR3 is TGTGCCAGCAGCCCGCCGGACAGCTCCTACGAGCAGTACTTC. The gene calls are TRBV5-4 and TRBJ2-7, with D possibly being TRBD1 (6 bases). V gave up 4 bases and J gave up 0 bases, with 11 bases separating them. This CDR3 is built from 14 residues. Germline V gene sequence: CDR1 SGHNT, CDR2 YYREEE (reference sequence).

The chain joins TRBV4-1 to TRBJ2-1; D may correspond to TRBD1 or TRBD2 (6 bases each). The CDR3 length is 16 residues. Trimming removed 0 bases from V and 9 bases from J, with 18 bases in between. From germline, CDR1 is MGHRA and CDR2 YSYEKL. The DNA for the CDR3 is TGCGCCAGCAGCCAAGATTGGTCGGGGGCTCGCGGTGAGCAGTTCTTC. It codes for CASSQDWSGARGEQFF.

The rearrangement joins TRBV6-1 to TRBJ2-5; D remains unclear. V lost 6 bases to trimming and J lost 0 bases, with 8 bases between them. The CDR3 contains 13 residues. Germline assignment: CDR1 MNHNS and CDR2 SASEGT. The CDR3 DNA reads as TGTGCCAGCAGGGCCGACAACCAAGAGACCCAGTACTTC. Amino acid sequence: CASRADNQETQYF.

This chain connects TRBV6-5 to TRBJ1-2; weak D call: TRBD1 (6 bases). The V gene lost 6 bases and the J gene lost 8 bases, with 16 bases spanning the gap. CDR1 and CDR2 (germline): MNHEY, SVGAGI. The CDR3 has 13 residues. The CDR3 nucleotides read TGTGCCAGCAGCGAACAGGGTGCCCTGGGCTACACCTTC. As protein: CASSEQGALGYTF.